This paragraph reports one T cell receptor beta chain. These data are taken from a study of blood T cell repertoires in COVID-19. For the study at large: Material from acute and convalescent COVID-19 was sourced from the United States, Italy and Spain. From T cells, B-cell-depleted T cells, or PBMCs came the material, which was cDNA or gDNA.

This CDR3 comprises 15 residues. Germline loops: CDR1 LGHDT, CDR2 YNNKEL (reference sequence). After removal of 2 bases from V and 5 bases from J, the junction contained 6 bases not matched to a gene. In the original processing: The authors estimated nucleated cell counts from reference gene primer amplification. Assay: immunoSEQ multiplex PCR; the TCRdb copy retains only in-frame clones and omits some. That table is the source of V, J and clone size, and D and trimming were worked out from the DNA. The sample yields fewer than 90,000 clones, around 90% seen once. Sequencing used peripheral blood. The origin of this receptor is a male donor with acute or convalescent COVID-19. The rearrangement joins TRBV3-1 (or the pseudogene TRBV3-2) to TRBJ2-3; 8 nucleotides match TRBD2. The CDR3 loop is CASSQLLAAGDTQYF. The CDR3 region has the DNA TGTGCCAGCAGCCAATTACTAGCGGCGGGAGATACGCAGTATTTT.